This T cell receptor beta chain derives from a study of blood T cell repertoires in COVID-19. In the study overall: Material from acute and convalescent COVID-19 was sourced from the United States, Italy and Spain. In each case, the material was cDNA or gDNA derived from T cells, B-cell-depleted T cells, or PBMCs.

Authors' analysis steps: Nucleated cell counts were estimated from reference gene primer amplification. The repertoire was sequenced with immunoSEQ multiplex PCR; TCRdb's copy has only in-frame clones and lacks some. The DNA was the basis for D and trimming; V, J and clone size are from that table. In the table there are some 700,000 clones, approximately 90% of which are singletons. The CDR3 length is 14 residues. Germline V gene sequence: CDR1 GTSNPN, CDR2 SVGIG (reference sequence). J lost 7 bases, V lost 0 bases, and 3 bases had no gene match. The receptor comes from a woman between 18 and 29 years old with acute or convalescent COVID-19. The sequencing input was peripheral blood. V is TRBV30 and J is TRBJ1-6; 7 positions match TRBD1. DNA for the CDR3: TGTGCCTGGAGTGTACACAGGGGAAATTCACCCCTCCACTTT. Its protein product is CAWSVHRGNSPLHF.